These T cell receptor beta chains were read from a single sample in a study of shared clonotypes between healthy human individuals. Only in-frame clones appear in the TCRdb table, and some are missing; sequencing was by immunoSEQ multiplex PCR. The sample has more than 2 million clones, less than 95% seen once. Sample: naive CD8+ T cells sorted from blood. The source is a man aged 18 to 29 in good health. CDR3s include the opening cysteine and the closing phenylalanine or tryptophan. Each record gives: J gene, clone size, D gene, V gene, CDR3 DNA, CDR3 protein. A D gene is named only where the DNA matches it firmly. Clone size appears in some rows only: once, few, many, or a class for an expanded clone.

TRBJ2-1 | NA | TRBD1 | TRBV27 | TGTGCCAGCGGCGGGGACAGGGGAACCTACAATGAGCAGTTCTTC | CASGGDRGTYNEQFF
TRBJ2-3 | NA | NA | TRBV6-5 | TGTGCCAGCAGTTACCGGTTCGGGGGGCCAGATACGCAGTATTTT | CASSYRFGGPDTQYF
TRBJ2-4 | NA | NA | TRBV11-2 | TGTGCCAGCAGCTCCCGCGCAGCCAAAAACATTCAGTACTTC | CASSSRAAKNIQYF
TRBJ2-7 | NA | NA | TRBV28 | TGTGCCAGCAGCCCGGGGCAGGGTTACGAGCAGTACTTC | CASSPGQGYEQYF
TRBJ2-6 | NA | NA | TRBV4-2 | TGTGCCAGCAGCCAAGAGGCAGGTTCTGTGGCCAACGTCCTGACTTTC | CASSQEAGSVANVLTF
TRBJ2-1 | NA | TRBD2 | TRBV4-3 | TGCGCCAGCAGCCAAGGACTAGCGGGCTCCTACAATGAGCAGTTCTTC | CASSQGLAGSYNEQFF
TRBJ2-5 | NA | NA | TRBV27 | TGTGCCAGCGGATTCTCCGGGGAGACCCAGTACTTC | CASGFSGETQYF
TRBJ2-7 | NA | NA | TRBV2 | TGTGCCAGCAGGACCACAGGGACCCACGAGCAGTACTTC | CASRTTGTHEQYF
TRBJ2-7 | NA | NA | TRBV7-9 | TGTGCCAGCACCCACCCTCAAGGCGAGCAGTACTTC | CASTHPQGEQYF
TRBJ1-6 | few | NA | TRBV30 | TGTGCCTGGAGTGTAGTCGGCGGAGGGGGATCACCCCTCCACTTT | CAWSVVGGGGSPLHF
TRBJ2-5 | NA | NA | TRBV11-2 | TGTGCCAGCAGCTTAGACCGCAGTCAGTACTTC | CASSLDRSQYF
TRBJ2-1 | NA | TRBD1 | TRBV11-2 | TGTGCCAGCAGCCCTAGGACAGGCGTTACCGTATACAATGAGCAGTTCTTC | CASSPRTGVTVYNEQFF
TRBJ2-1 | NA | NA | TRBV11-2 | TGTGCCAGCAGCTTCCCGGGTCGGGGGGCAAGCTCCTACAATGAGCAGTTCTTC | CASSFPGRGASSYNEQFF
TRBJ2-7 | NA | NA | TRBV4-1 | TGCGCCAGCAGCCAGCCAACTACGGGGGGCCACGAGCAGTACTTC | CASSQPTTGGHEQYF
TRBJ2-3 | NA | TRBD2 | TRBV30 | TGTGCCTGGAGACTCCCAGGGGCTAGCGGGAGAAGCACAGATACGCAGTATTTT | CAWRLPGASGRSTDTQYF
TRBJ2-7 | NA | TRBD2 | TRBV19 | TGTGCCAGTAGTATACTAGCGGGGGGTTACGAGCAGTACTTC | CASSILAGGYEQYF
TRBJ2-2 | NA | TRBD2 | TRBV9 | TGTGCCAGCAGCGTAGGAACGGGGGGGCCCATGGCCGGGGAGCTGTTTTTT | CASSVGTGGPMAGELFF
TRBJ1-5 | NA | NA | TRBV28 | TGTGCCAGCAGTTTAGAGGGGAGAAAGCCCCAGCATTTT | CASSLEGRKPQHF
TRBJ1-1 | NA | TRBD1 | TRBV30 | TGTGCCTGGACCTGGACAGGATCAACTGAAGCTTTCTTT | CAWTWTGSTEAFF
TRBJ2-3 | NA | NA | TRBV7-9 | TGTGCCAGCAGCCCACTGTGGATGTTTAACACAGATACGCAGTATTTT | CASSPLWMFNTDTQYF
TRBJ1-4 | NA | NA | TRBV27 | TGTGCCAGCAGTTTAGGGGGAGGTCGGGCTAATGAAAAACTGTTTTTT | CASSLGGGRANEKLFF